This T cell receptor beta chain was documented in a study of shared clonotypes between healthy human individuals. Concerning this clone itself: Its antigen is as yet unknown.

General study results and limits: The study generally estimated greater richness for naive than memory subsets. Approximately 5.4% of naive CD4 clonotypes were common to several donors.

Data came from immunoSEQ multiplex PCR; TCRdb stores just in-frame clones and leaves some out. This sample has around 690,000 clones, with about 90% found just once. The CDR3 sequence is 15 residues long. Trimming took 2 bases from V and 5 from J; bases not matched to a gene: 7. Germline CDR1 and CDR2: MNHNS and SASEGT. The V and J genes are TRBV6-1 and TRBJ2-5, with TRBD2 matching 8 bases. The TCR sequence derives from a young man in good health. Some clones in this sample may be carry-over from other donors' samples. Sequenced sample: memory CD8+ T cells from PBMCs. The sample's subset: CD45RO+ cells pooled with CCR7-negative TemRA cells. The CDR3 DNA sequence: TGTGCCAGCAGTGAATCCAGCGGGAGTATGGAGACCCAGTACTTC. Translation gives CASSESSGSMETQYF.